The entry below gives a single TCR beta chain sequence along with its context. What it binds is not known. The data belong to a study of T-cell memory formation after mild COVID-19. Study-wide results and limits: Some clones that responded were present in memory (sampled pre-infection), which suggests cross-reactive memory joined. Balance between CD4 and CD8 was seen in clones contracting day 15 to 85, and a CD4+ lean was seen in later expanders.

TCRdb used MiXCR to reprocess the 5' RACE reads, holding one entry per CDR3 protein. The table has around 200,000 distinct CDR3 sequences, 16% seen once. CDR1 and CDR2 (germline): GTSNPN, SVGIG (reference sequence). J was trimmed by 3 bases and V by 4 bases; bases with no gene match: 4. The CDR3 runs 14 residues. This TCR was recovered from an adult woman who had mild COVID-19 (a few samples of this study predate the infection). Cell type and time point are not known. Sequencing input: PBMCs or a T cell subset sorted from them (not recorded which). This chain uses TRBV30 with TRBJ2-7; 12 bases fit TRBD2. CDR3 DNA: TGTGCCTGGAAACTAGCGGGGGGAAACTACGAGCAGTACTTC. It codes for CAWKLAGGNYEQYF.